Listed here are 28 T cell receptor beta chains from one sample, sequenced in a study of cytomegalovirus exposure and HLA in healthy donors. The protocol was immunoSEQ multiplex PCR, while the TCRdb copy is restricted to in-frame clones and leaves out a portion. Of 90,000 to 150,000 clones listed, about 91% were seen once; the top ten hold 1.5% to 2%. Input material: PBMCs. These receptors came from a man younger than 35 in good health and CMV-seronegative.

The chain has TRBV6-6 and TRBJ2-5; no firm D call. The germline CDR1 and CDR2 sequences are MNHNY and SVGAGI (reference sequence). The CDR3 is 11 amino acids. V was clipped by 5 bases and J by 7 bases, with 8 bases between them. The CDR3 reads CASSPSGTQYF. CDR3 in DNA: TGTGCCAGCAGTCCGAGTGGGACCCAGTACTTC.

The chain's CDR3 is CASSESGVNYGYTF. The CDR3 DNA follows: TGTGCCAGCAGTGAATCCGGGGTGAACTATGGCTACACCTTC. The chain employs TRBV25-1 and TRBJ1-2; D call uncertain. The V end lost 1 base, the J end lost 2 bases, and 8 bases lay between the germline ends. The germline V gene has CDR1 MGHDK and CDR2 SYGVNS. The CDR3 extends over 14 amino acids.

The sample holds one count of this clone. The chain couples TRBV30 to TRBJ1-2; possible D gene TRBD1, 6 bases. The V gene's germline CDR1 is GTSNPN and CDR2 SVGIG (reference sequence). V was clipped by 7 bases and J by 4 bases, with 13 bases between them. This CDR3 comprises 12 residues. The CDR3 region has the DNA TGTGCCTTAAGGGGGGGTCCCTATGGCTACACCTTC. It codes for CALRGGPYGYTF. Combining the CDR3 with reference TRBV30 and TRBJ1-2 gives the whole variable domain SQTIHQWPATLVQPVGSPLSLECTVEGTSNPNLYWYRQAAGRGLQLLFYSVGIGQISSEVPQNLSASRPQDRQFILSSKKLLLSDSGFYLCALRGGPYGYTFGSGTRLTVV.

This clone was observed a few times. CDR3 region: CASSDGQSRGPQHF. The DNA of the CDR3 is TGTGCCAGCAGTGACGGACAGAGCCGGGGGCCCCAGCATTTT. The chain links TRBV27 to TRBJ1-5; a possible D gene is TRBD1 (6 bases). The CDR3 runs 14 residues. CDR1 is MNHEY, CDR2 SMNVEV, per germline (reference sequence). V was pared by 5 bases and J by 9 bases, with 17 bases between.

In this sample, this clone turned up once. CDR3 amino acids: CASSAHRENLGDTQYF. The CDR3 DNA reads TGTGCCAGCAGCGCCCACCGGGAAAACCTTGGGGATACGCAGTATTTT. This sequence joins TRBV9 and TRBJ2-3, with a possible D match to TRBD2 (5 bases). Germline CDR1 reads SGDLS; CDR2 reads YYNGEE. The CDR3 loop spans 16 amino acids. V was clipped by 3 bases and J by 6 bases, with 20 bases between them.

The V call is TRBV28, the J call TRBJ1-2; TRBD1 matches 8 bases. The germline gives CDR1 MDHEN, CDR2 SYDVKM. V trimming: 5 bases; J trimming: 8 bases; junction bases outside the gene matches: 10. The CDR3 has 14 residues. For the CDR3, the DNA is TGTGCCAGCAGTCCCACGGGACAGGCGAAAGGCTACACCTTC. Protein sequence: CASSPTGQAKGYTF.

The chain carries TRBV28 and TRBJ2-2, with TRBD1 as a possible D gene (5 bases). The V end lost 11 bases, the J end lost 6 bases, and 16 bases lay between the germline ends. CDR1 MDHEN and CDR2 SYDVKM come from the germline V gene. The CDR3 is 13 amino acids. The CDR3 coding sequence is TGTGCCGGAGCAGGGTCTTTATCCGGGGAGCTGTTTTTT. Residues: CAGAGSLSGELFF.

The V and J genes are TRBV28 and TRBJ2-7; 12 bases match TRBD1. The CDR3 has 15 amino acids. The V segment lost 5 bases and the J segment 6 bases; nucleotides outside the gene matches: 8. Germline V gene sequence: CDR1 MDHEN, CDR2 SYDVKM. The CDR3: CASSPPGTGGLEQYF. The DNA for the CDR3 is TGTGCCAGCAGTCCTCCCGGGACAGGGGGCCTCGAGCAGTACTTC.

This sequence joins TRBV5-4 and TRBJ2-1, with 7 positions matching TRBD1. Losses at the gene ends were 4 bases for V and 8 bases for J; bases not matched to a gene: 3. The CDR3 has 12 residues. The germline gives CDR1 SGHNT, CDR2 YYREEE (reference sequence). The CDR3 protein is CASSPGGYEQFF. CDR3 nucleotide sequence: TGTGCCAGCAGCCCAGGGGGATATGAGCAGTTCTTC.

This chain joins TRBV4-3 and TRBJ1-5; D is ambiguous. Trimming shortened V by 0 bases and J by 3 bases, and 12 bases separated the two germline ends. The CDR3 is 16 amino acids. Germline V gene lookup returns CDR1 LGHNA and CDR2 YSLEER. The CDR3: CASSQDYARDNQPQHF. CDR3 nucleotide sequence: TGCGCCAGCAGCCAAGATTACGCACGAGACAATCAGCCCCAGCATTTT.

The chain recombines TRBV6-5 with TRBJ1-4, with D possibly matching TRBD1 (6 bases). CDR1 MNHEY and CDR2 SVGAGI come from the germline V gene. Trimming removed 6 bases from V and 3 bases from J, with 11 bases in between. The CDR3 length is 14 residues. The chain's CDR3 is CASSFRGANEKLFF. CDR3 DNA sequence: TGTGCCAGCAGCTTCAGGGGCGCTAATGAAAAACTGTTTTTT.

This clone was seen only a few times. J is TRBJ2-7 and V is TRBV7-6; D perhaps matches TRBD2 (5 bases). The V gene's germline CDR1 is SGHVS and CDR2 FNYEAQ. The CDR3 is 11 residues long. Between the trimmed V and J ends, which lost 2 bases and 6 bases, there was a span of 5 bases. CDR3: CASSLSGEQYF. CDR3 DNA: TGTGCCAGCAGCTTAAGCGGCGAGCAGTACTTC.

The chain uses TRBV4-1 and TRBJ1-5, with D hard to call. V was clipped by 3 bases and J by 7 bases, with 22 bases between them. Looked up from germline, CDR1 is MGHRA and CDR2 is YSYEKL. The CDR3 contains 17 residues. The DNA for the CDR3 is TGCGCCAGCAGCCACTATGGTTCCTCGTATCCCCACCAGCCCCAGCATTTT. It specifies CASSHYGSSYPHQPQHF.

The chain has TRBV28 and TRBJ1-2; 7 bases align to TRBD1. This CDR3 comprises 14 residues. J was trimmed by 4 bases and V by 10 bases; bases with no gene match: 12. The germline V gene encodes CDR1 MDHEN and CDR2 SYDVKM. The CDR3 region is CAIQLGGLGYGYTF. The CDR3 DNA sequence: TGTGCCATCCAGTTAGGGGGCCTGGGCTATGGCTACACCTTC.

The chain couples TRBV4-2 to TRBJ1-1, with D possibly being TRBD1 (6 bases). Germline V CDR1 and CDR2: LGHNA, YNFKEQ. This CDR3 has 13 residues. Trimming pared 6 bases from V and 5 bases from J, leaving 13 bases between. The CDR3 loop is CASREGGQTEAFF. DNA for the CDR3: TGTGCCAGCAGGGAAGGGGGTCAGACTGAAGCTTTCTTT.

V gene TRBV10-3 combines with J gene TRBJ1-2, with 11 bases aligning to TRBD1. V was clipped by 9 bases and J by 0 bases; unmatched bases: 0. This CDR3 spans 13 amino acids. Per the germline V gene, CDR1 is ENHRY and CDR2 is SYGVKD. The CDR3 region has the DNA TGTGCCATGGGACAGGGGGCTAACTATGGCTACACCTTC. This gives the protein CAMGQGANYGYTF.

The chain recombines TRBV6-4 with TRBJ2-2, with 7 nucleotides matching TRBD2. Germline V gene sequence: CDR1 MRHNA, CDR2 SNTAGT. Unmatched junction bases numbered 7, after V lost 3 bases and J lost 3 bases. This CDR3 has 16 residues. CDR3 DNA sequence: TGTGCCAGCAGTGAAGGTCTAGCGGACCACACCGGGGAGCTGTTTTTT. Encoded protein: CASSEGLADHTGELFF.

The V and J genes are TRBV6-5 and TRBJ2-1; D not certain. V shed 6 bases and J shed 0 bases, with 9 bases lying between them. The CDR3 is 14 amino acids. Germline values: CDR1 MNHEY, CDR2 SVGAGI. CDR3 in amino acids: CASSPRSSYNEQFF. The CDR3 DNA sequence: TGTGCCAGCAGCCCCCGGAGCTCCTACAATGAGCAGTTCTTC.

The chain carries TRBV19 and TRBJ2-5; the D is unclear. This CDR3 has 14 amino acids. The germline V gene encodes CDR1 LNHDA and CDR2 SQIVND (reference sequence). Trimming cost V 3 bases and J 1 base, with 9 bases left between them. In nucleotides, the CDR3 is TGTGCCAGTAGTATTACAAACAGCCAAGAGACCCAGTACTTC. This translates into CASSITNSQETQYF.

This chain uses TRBV28 with TRBJ2-7, with TRBD1 identical over 7 bases. CDR3 size: 13 residues. The germline CDR1 and CDR2 sequences are MDHEN and SYDVKM. After removal of 3 bases from V and 5 bases from J, the junction contained 4 bases not matched to a gene. CDR3 loop: CASSLTGFNEQYF. Here the CDR3 DNA reads TGTGCCAGCAGTTTGACAGGGTTTAACGAGCAGTACTTC.

The rearrangement uses TRBV27 and TRBJ1-1; D may be TRBD1 (6 bases). Germline CDR1 MNHEY, CDR2 SMNVEV (reference sequence). V was cut by 5 bases and J by 1 base, with 14 bases left in between. This CDR3 contains 15 residues. This CDR3 reads CASSKTGRGNTEAFF. The CDR3 nucleotides are TGTGCCAGCAGTAAAACAGGGCGCGGGAACACTGAAGCTTTCTTT.

This clone was counted only a few times. This chain links TRBV5-1 with TRBJ1-1; a possible D gene is TRBD1 (6 bases). V lost 2 bases, J lost 1 base, and 12 bases lay in between. Per the germline V gene, CDR1 is SGHRS and CDR2 is YFSETQ. CDR3 length: 15 amino acids. The CDR3 DNA reads TGCGCCAGCAGCTTACGAAGGGGGAGGAACACTGAAGCTTTCTTT. This codes for CASSLRRGRNTEAFF.

The sample holds one count of this clone. DNA for the CDR3: TGCGCCAGCAGCCAAGATTTAGGGACAGGGGTCTACGAGCAGTACTTC. This codes for CASSQDLGTGVYEQYF. The chain carries TRBV4-1 and TRBJ2-7, with 10 bases identical to TRBD1. Germline values: CDR1 MGHRA, CDR2 YSYEKL. The CDR3 is made up of 16 amino acids. V shed 0 bases, J shed 3 bases, and the junction held 5 bases outside the gene matches.

The chain uses TRBV6-5 and TRBJ2-2; TRBD2 agrees at 9 bases. This CDR3 spans 16 amino acids. Per germline, CDR1 MNHEY and CDR2 SVGAGI. The ends lost 0 bases at V and 6 bases at J; junction bases unmatched: 5. CDR3 amino acids: CASSYSGLAGSGELFF. In DNA form, the CDR3 reads TGTGCCAGCAGTTACTCGGGGCTAGCGGGATCCGGGGAGCTGTTTTTT.

This chain joins TRBV19 and TRBJ2-5, with D perhaps matching TRBD1 (5 bases). This CDR3 is 13 amino acids long. The V gene lost 6 bases and the J gene lost 2 bases, with 10 bases spanning the gap. Germline lookup yields CDR1 LNHDA and CDR2 SQIVND (reference sequence). Written as DNA, the CDR3 is TGTGCCAGTAGGTCGGACAAGCAAGAGACCCAGTACTTC. Residues: CASRSDKQETQYF.

J is TRBJ2-7 and V is TRBV18; the D gene is possibly TRBD2 (5 bases). V lost 3 bases and J lost 2, with 14 bases in between. The V gene's germline CDR1 is KGHSH and CDR2 LQKENI. The length of the CDR3 is 15 residues. CDR3 in amino acids: CASSPPGRGTYEQYF. The CDR3 nucleotides read TGTGCCAGCTCACCTCCCGGTCGAGGGACCTACGAGCAGTACTTC.

The gene calls are TRBV28 and TRBJ2-2, with a tentative D call TRBD2 (6 bases). Trimming left V 4 bases short and J 5 bases short, with 17 bases between. Germline CDR1 is MDHEN and CDR2 is SYDVKM. The CDR3 runs 16 residues. CDR3 amino acids: CASSSVRERFTGELFF. DNA for the CDR3: TGTGCCAGCAGTTCGGTTCGGGAGAGGTTTACCGGGGAGCTGTTTTTT.

The chain is built from TRBV28 and TRBJ1-5; 8 bases match TRBD1. The CDR3 totals 14 residues. Germline trimming cut 8 bases from V and 4 bases from J; bases unmatched to any gene: 7. CDR1 is MDHEN and CDR2 is SYDVKM in the germline V gene. CDR3 loop: CASLRQGTNQPQHF. The CDR3 region has the DNA TGTGCCAGCCTAAGACAGGGGACGAATCAGCCCCAGCATTTT.